This TCR beta chain was obtained from a study of cytotoxic CD8 clonotypes in ibrutinib-treated CLL. Overall study findings and caveats: Higher circulating CD8+ T-cell counts strongly accompanied higher baseline clonality, above age-matched healthy donors.

The CDR3 contains 12 residues. CDR1 and CDR2 from the germline V gene are MDHEN and SYDVKM. Trimming removed 6 bases from V and 8 bases from J, with 13 bases in between. Repertoires were generated with immunoSEQ multiplex PCR, while TCRdb's copy carries only in-frame clones and drops some. The data hold roughly 300,000 clones, with about 72% observed a single time. Of note for this clone: The antigen is unknown.

The origin of this receptor is a human donor with chronic lymphocytic leukemia. V gene TRBV28 combines with J gene TRBJ1-2; D is perhaps TRBD1 (6 bases). Sequencing used PBMCs, obtained at disease progression, from a patient treated with ibrutinib. CDR3 nucleotides: TGTGCCAGCAGAGGGATCAGGGGAGGCTACACCTTC. This sequence encodes CASRGIRGGYTF.